This T cell receptor (beta chain) was recorded in a study of cytomegalovirus exposure and HLA in healthy donors. Points from the study as a whole: The classifier reportedly diagnosed cytomegalovirus status with high specificity and sensitivity. Of the V segments, some could not be distinguished, including TRBV6-2 and TRBV6-3, and were excluded.

V dropped 8 bases and J dropped 8; count of bases not matched to a gene: 15. There are 16 residues in the CDR3. Per the germline V gene, CDR1 is SEHNR and CDR2 is FQNEAQ (reference sequence). PCR was performed using 60 Vbeta and 13 Jbeta primers. Data came from immunoSEQ multiplex PCR; TCRdb stores just in-frame clones and leaves some out. Its table lists 220,000 or so clones. A note on this clone: The antigen is unknown.

Sample: PBMCs. The genes are TRBV7-9 and TRBJ1-2, with 12 bases lining up with TRBD1. The origin of this receptor is a girl aged 2-9 years in good health and CMV-seropositive. The CDR3 loop reads CASRSLRDRGLEGYTF. Here the CDR3 DNA reads TGTGCCAGCCGGAGCCTCCGGGACAGGGGGCTGGAGGGCTACACCTTC.